Sequencing of this T cell receptor beta chain was carried out in a study of cytomegalovirus exposure and HLA in healthy donors. Primers included in the PCR were 60 Vbeta and 13 Jbeta primers. Profiling relied on immunoSEQ multiplex PCR, and the TCRdb table lists in-frame clones only, not all of them. The data contain 120,000 or so clones, approximately 80% of them seen just once; the ten biggest clones take up over 0.9%. Trimming took 3 bases from V and 0 from J; bases not matched to a gene: 4. From germline, CDR1 is ENHRY and CDR2 SYGVKD. This CDR3 has 15 amino acids. The count of this clone is one. Sequencing was performed on PBMCs. This sequence joins TRBV10-3 and TRBJ2-5; 7 bases agree with TRBD1. This TCR was sampled from a human donor in good health. CDR3 sequence reads: CAISEVRGYQETQYF. The CDR3 nucleotides are TGTGCCATCAGTGAAGTCAGGGGGTACCAAGAGACCCAGTACTTC.